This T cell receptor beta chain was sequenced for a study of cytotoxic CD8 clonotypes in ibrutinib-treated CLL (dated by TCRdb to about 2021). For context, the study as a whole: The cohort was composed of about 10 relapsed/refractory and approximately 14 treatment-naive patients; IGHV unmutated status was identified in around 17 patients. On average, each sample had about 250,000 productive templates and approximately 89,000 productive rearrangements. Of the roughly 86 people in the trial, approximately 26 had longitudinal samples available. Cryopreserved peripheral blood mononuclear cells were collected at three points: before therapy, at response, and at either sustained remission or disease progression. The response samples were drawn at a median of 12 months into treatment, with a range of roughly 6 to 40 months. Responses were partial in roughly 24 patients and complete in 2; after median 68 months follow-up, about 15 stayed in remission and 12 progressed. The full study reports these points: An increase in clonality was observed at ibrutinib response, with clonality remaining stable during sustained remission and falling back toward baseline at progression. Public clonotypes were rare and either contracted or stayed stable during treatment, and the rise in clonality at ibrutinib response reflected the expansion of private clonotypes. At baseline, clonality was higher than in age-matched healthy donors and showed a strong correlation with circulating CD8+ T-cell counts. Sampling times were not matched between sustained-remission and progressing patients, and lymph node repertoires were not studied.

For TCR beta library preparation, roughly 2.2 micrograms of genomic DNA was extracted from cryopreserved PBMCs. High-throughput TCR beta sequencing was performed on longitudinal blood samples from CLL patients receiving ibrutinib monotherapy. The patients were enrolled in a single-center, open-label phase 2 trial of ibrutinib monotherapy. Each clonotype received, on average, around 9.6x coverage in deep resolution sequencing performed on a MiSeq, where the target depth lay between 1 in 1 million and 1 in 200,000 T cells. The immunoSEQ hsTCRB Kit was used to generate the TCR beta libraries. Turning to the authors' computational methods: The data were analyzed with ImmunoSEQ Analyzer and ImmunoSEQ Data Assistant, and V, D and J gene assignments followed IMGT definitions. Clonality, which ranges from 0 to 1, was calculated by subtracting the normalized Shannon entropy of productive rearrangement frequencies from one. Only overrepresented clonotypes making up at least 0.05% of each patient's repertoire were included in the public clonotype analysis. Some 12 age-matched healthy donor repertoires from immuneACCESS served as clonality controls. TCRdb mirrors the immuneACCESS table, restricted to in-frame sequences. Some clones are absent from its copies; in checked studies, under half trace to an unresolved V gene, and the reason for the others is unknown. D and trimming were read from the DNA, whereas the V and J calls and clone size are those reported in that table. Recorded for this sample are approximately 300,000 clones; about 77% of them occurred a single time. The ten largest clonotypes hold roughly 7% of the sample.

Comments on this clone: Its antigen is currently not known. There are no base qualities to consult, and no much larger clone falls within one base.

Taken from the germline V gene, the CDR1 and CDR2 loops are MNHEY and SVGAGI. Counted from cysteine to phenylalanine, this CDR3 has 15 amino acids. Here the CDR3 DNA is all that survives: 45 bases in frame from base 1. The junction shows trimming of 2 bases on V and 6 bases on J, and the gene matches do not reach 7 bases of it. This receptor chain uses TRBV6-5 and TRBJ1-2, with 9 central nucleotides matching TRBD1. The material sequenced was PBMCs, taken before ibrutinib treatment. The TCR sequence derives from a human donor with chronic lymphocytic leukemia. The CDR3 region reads CASSYPSHRGHGYTF. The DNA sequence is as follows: TGTGCCAGCAGTTACCCATCTCACAGGGGGCATGGCTACACCTTC.